This entry describes one TCR beta chain. This specimen belongs to a study of T cell responses to AZD1222 COVID-19 vaccine. V was clipped by 5 bases and J by 2 bases; unmatched bases: 6. The germline V gene encodes CDR1 SGHRS and CDR2 YFSETQ. This CDR3 contains 14 residues. Data came from immunoSEQ multiplex PCR; TCRdb stores just in-frame clones and leaves some out. The sample lists 80,000 to 90,000 clones, 89% occurring once. The clonotype was recovered from an adult in good health. The rearrangement uses TRBV5-1 and TRBJ1-2, with TRBD1 identical over 7 bases. The sequenced sample was peripheral blood, obtained on day 0 of AZD1222 vaccination. This chain's CDR3 is CASRTGQANYGYTF. The CDR3 DNA is TGCGCCAGCAGGACCGGACAGGCAAACTATGGCTACACCTTC.